One sample yielded the 17 T cell receptor beta chains listed below, sequenced in a study of blood T cell repertoires in COVID-19. Sequencing was performed with immunoSEQ multiplex PCR; in TCRdb, only in-frame clones are kept and a portion is missing. The sample includes more than 65,000 clones, 82% of them seen just once. Sequences were obtained from peripheral blood. Every receptor here comes from a human donor in a cohort sampled during active COVID-19.

This clone was counted only a few times. The chain combines TRBV25-1 with TRBJ1-2; no firm D call. Looked up from germline, CDR1 is MGHDK and CDR2 is SYGVNS. Trimming left V 5 bases short and J 6 bases short, with 13 bases between. This CDR3 has 13 amino acids. CDR3 sequence (DNA): TGTGCCAGCAGTTTTTGGAGTCGAGATGGCTACACCTTC. It translates to CASSFWSRDGYTF.

The rearrangement links TRBV6-2 or TRBV6-3 to TRBJ1-1, with D perhaps matching TRBD1 (6 bases). CDR1 and CDR2 (germline): MNHEY, SVGEGT. Trimming removed 2 bases from V and 4 bases from J, with 11 bases in between. The CDR3 sequence is 14 residues long. CDR3 nucleotides: TGTGCCAGCAGTTACACCGGACAGTCCACTGAAGCTTTCTTT. Translation gives CASSYTGQSTEAFF.

The gene calls are TRBV11-3 and TRBJ1-1; D may be TRBD1 (5 bases). The germline V gene has CDR1 SGHNT and CDR2 YENEEA. The germline V and J ends were trimmed by 2 bases and 0 bases, with 7 bases remaining between them. There are 14 residues in the CDR3. CDR3 sequence (DNA): TGTGCCAGCAGCTTAACAGGATTGAACACTGAAGCTTTCTTT. It translates to CASSLTGLNTEAFF.

The chain joins TRBV4-3 to TRBJ2-7; TRBD1 is a possible D gene (5 bases). This CDR3 has 13 amino acids. Between the trimmed V and J ends, which lost 0 bases and 5 bases, there was a span of 8 bases. In germline, CDR1 is LGHNA, CDR2 YSLEER. The CDR3 DNA reads TGCGCCAGCAGCCAAGAGTGGGGCCACGAGCAGTACTTC. Its protein product is CASSQEWGHEQYF.

The V gene is TRBV19, the J gene TRBJ2-4, with 7 positions matching TRBD1. There are 13 residues in the CDR3. V lost 6 bases and J lost 8; bases outside the gene matches: 7. Looked up from germline, CDR1 is LNHDA and CDR2 is SQIVND (reference sequence). The DNA for the CDR3 is TGTGCCAGTAGCAATACGGGACAGCACATTCAGTACTTC. Translation: CASSNTGQHIQYF.

V and J are TRBV2 and TRBJ1-2, with D uncertain. The CDR3 has 12 amino acids. Trimming took 7 bases from V and 0 from J, leaving 6 bases between them. The V gene's germline CDR1 is SNHLY and CDR2 FYNNEI. CDR3 nucleotides: TGTGCCAGCACGGAGACTAACTATGGCTACACCTTC. This gives the protein CASTETNYGYTF. The variable domain in full, completed from reference TRBV2 and TRBJ1-2, reads EPEVTQTPSHQVTQMGQEVILRCVPISNHLYFYWYRQILGQKVEFLVSFYNNEISEKSEIFDDQFSVERPDGSNFTLKIRSTKLEDSAMYFCASTETNYGYTFGSGTRLTVV.

The chain recombines TRBV6-6 with TRBJ2-7, with 8 bases lining up with TRBD1. The germline gives CDR1 MNHNY, CDR2 SVGAGI (reference sequence). The length of the CDR3 is 16 residues. The V segment lost 3 bases and the J segment 4 bases; nucleotides outside the gene matches: 11. As DNA, the CDR3 is TGTGCCAGCAGTTATGTCGGCAGGGGGCTGTCTTACGAGCAGTACTTC. It specifies CASSYVGRGLSYEQYF.

The rearrangement links TRBV6-5 to TRBJ2-3; 11 positions agree with TRBD2. CDR1 and CDR2 from the germline V gene are MNHEY and SVGAGI. The CDR3 covers 13 residues. The trim removed 10 bases at V and 7 bases at J, leaving 7 bases unmatched. CDR3 nucleotides: TGTGCCACCCTACGGACTAGCGGGCATACGCAGTATTTT. Its translation: CATLRTSGHTQYF.

A remark on this clone: Other nucleotide sequences from this sample produce the same CDR3. The rearrangement uses TRBV7-2 and TRBJ2-7, with D possibly TRBD1 on 5 matching bases. The germline gives CDR1 SGHTA, CDR2 FQGNSA. The germline V and J ends were trimmed by 5 bases and 4 bases, with 9 bases remaining between them. CDR3 length equals 12 residues. This chain's CDR3 is CASSPDRYEQYF. The DNA of the CDR3 is TGTGCCAGCAGCCCTGACAGATACGAGCAGTACTTC. The full variable domain, completed using reference TRBV7-2 and TRBJ2-7, is GAGVSQSPSNKVTEKGKDVELRCDPISGHTALYWYRQSLGQGLEFLIYFQGNSAPDKSGLPSDRFSAERTGGSVSTLTIQRTQQEDSAVYLCASSPDRYEQYFGPGTRLTVT.

This clone was seen a handful of times. The chain carries TRBV2 and TRBJ1-3; D might be TRBD1 (6 bases). The CDR3 is made up of 15 amino acids. Germline CDR1 and CDR2: SNHLY and FYNNEI. The V end lost 2 bases, the J end lost 3 bases, and 11 bases lay between the germline ends. The DNA of the CDR3 is TGTGCCAGCAGTGAACGGAACAGGGTTGGAAACACCATATATTTT. It codes for CASSERNRVGNTIYF.

The CDR3 protein is CASSDRAGGEKLFF. The CDR3 DNA reads TGTGCCAGCAGTGATCGGGCAGGGGGTGAAAAACTGTTTTTT. The chain joins TRBV2 to TRBJ1-4; 7 bases are a match to TRBD1. The CDR3 is 14 residues long. Germline CDR1 SNHLY, CDR2 FYNNEI. V shed 3 bases, J shed 7 bases, and the junction held 5 bases outside the gene matches. The complete variable domain, with remaining parts taken from reference TRBV2 and TRBJ1-4, reads EPEVTQTPSHQVTQMGQEVILRCVPISNHLYFYWYRQILGQKVEFLVSFYNNEISEKSEIFDDQFSVERPDGSNFTLKIRSTKLEDSAMYFCASSDRAGGEKLFFGSGTQLSVL.

This chain uses TRBV5-8 with TRBJ2-2, with 9 bases that match TRBD1. The CDR3 runs to 13 residues. V lost 6 bases to trimming and J lost 6 bases; unmatched junction nucleotides: 3. The germline V gene encodes CDR1 SGHTS and CDR2 YDEGEE. CDR3 bases: TGTGCCAGCAAAACAGGGGGCCCCGGGGAGCTGTTTTTT. Its protein product is CASKTGGPGELFF.

The rearrangement uses TRBV5-4 and TRBJ1-4, with 9 bases identical to TRBD1. Unmatched junction bases numbered 6, after V lost 5 bases and J lost 7 bases. Germline-derived CDR1 and CDR2 are SGHNT and YYREEE (reference sequence). This CDR3 comprises 14 residues. DNA of the CDR3: TGTGCCAGCAGTCCCCAGGACAGGGGTGAAAAACTGTTTTTT. It yields the protein CASSPQDRGEKLFF.

The chain links TRBV6-1 to TRBJ2-7; D perhaps matches TRBD2 (7 bases). The V and J ends lost 0 bases and 6 bases respectively, with 15 bases between them. From germline, CDR1 is MNHNS and CDR2 SASEGT. The CDR3 totals 15 residues. DNA for the CDR3: TGTGCCAGCAGTGAAGCTCTTGGGGGGGCCGGCGAGCAGTACTTC. Residues: CASSEALGGAGEQYF.

The chain has TRBV6-5 and TRBJ1-2; D perhaps matches TRBD1 (5 bases). This CDR3 is built from 13 residues. The V and J ends lost 4 bases and 6 bases respectively, with 12 bases between them. The germline V gene encodes CDR1 MNHEY and CDR2 SVGAGI. The CDR3 DNA is TGTGCCAGCAGTTTTTGGGGCGCGAATGGCTACACCTTC. Residues: CASSFWGANGYTF.

This sequence joins TRBV5-1 and TRBJ1-6, with TRBD1 as a possible D gene (6 bases). CDR1 is SGHRS, CDR2 YFSETQ, per germline. V lost 0 bases and J 7 bases, leaving 14 bases between the germline ends. This CDR3 has 16 residues. The CDR3 nucleotides are TGCGCCAGCAGCTTGGAGGTCCAGGGGAGCAATTCACCCCTCCACTTT. This translates into CASSLEVQGSNSPLHF.

V and J are TRBV3-1 (or the pseudogene TRBV3-2) and TRBJ2-5; 8 bases match TRBD2. The V and J ends lost 4 bases and 5 bases, in that order; junction bases with no gene match: 9. There are 15 residues in the CDR3. Germline lookup yields CDR1 LGHDT and CDR2 YNNKEL (reference sequence). The CDR3 loop reads CASSPRGGIPETQYF. CDR3 bases: TGTGCCAGCAGCCCCCGCGGGGGGATCCCGGAGACCCAGTACTTC.